This section outlines one T cell receptor beta chain sequence together with its context. The antigen remains unidentified. This entry is derived from a study of blood T cells in healthy people across ages. Combining a sample-barcoded 5' primer with a J-beta primer mix, a second PCR ran for roughly 6 to 12 cycles. Each sample provided no less than 2.5 million CDR3-containing paired-end reads. TCRdb independently ran MiXCR on the 5' RACE reads; one entry per CDR3 protein. The sample has about a million distinct CDR3 sequences, under 50% seen once. Study findings and constraints: Per million T cells, the diversity of TCR beta decreased roughly linearly as age advanced. The authors considered diversity estimates from one million T cells to be underestimates. Strong correlation existed between TCR beta diversity and naive T cell percentage.

Trimming shortened V by 5 bases and J by 3 bases, and 15 bases separated the two germline ends. The CDR3 has 14 amino acids. Germline lookup yields CDR1 SGDLS and CDR2 YYNGEE. The sequence was collected from a man under 40 in good health. Material for sequencing was blood. This chain links TRBV9 with TRBJ2-7; tentatively, D is TRBD1 (6 bases). CDR3 amino acids: CASSAGAPFYEQYF. For the CDR3, the DNA is TGTGCCAGCAGTGCAGGGGCCCCCTTCTACGAGCAGTACTTC.